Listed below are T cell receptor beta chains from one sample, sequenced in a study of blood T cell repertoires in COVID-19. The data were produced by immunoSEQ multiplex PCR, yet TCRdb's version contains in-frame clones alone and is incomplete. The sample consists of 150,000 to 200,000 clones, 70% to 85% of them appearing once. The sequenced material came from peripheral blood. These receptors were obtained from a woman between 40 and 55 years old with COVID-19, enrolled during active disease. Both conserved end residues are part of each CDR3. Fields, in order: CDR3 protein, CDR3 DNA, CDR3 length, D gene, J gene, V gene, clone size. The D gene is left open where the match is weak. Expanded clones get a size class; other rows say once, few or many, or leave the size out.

cdr3_aa: CASSPGQGDTIYF
cdr3_nt: TGTGCCAGCAGCCCCGGACAGGGAGACACCATATATTTT
cdr3_length: 13
d_call: TRBD1
j_call: TRBJ1-3
v_call: TRBV9
clone_size: -

cdr3_aa: CASSLEGPETQYF
cdr3_nt: TGTGCCAGCAGCTTGGAGGGGCCGGAGACCCAGTACTTC
cdr3_length: 13
d_call: -
j_call: TRBJ2-5
v_call: TRBV5-5
clone_size: once

cdr3_aa: CASSETNQAFF
cdr3_nt: TGCGCCAGCAGCGAGACTAACCAAGCTTTCTTT
cdr3_length: 11
d_call: -
j_call: TRBJ1-1
v_call: TRBV5-1
clone_size: -

cdr3_aa: CASSPQQTGKETQYF
cdr3_nt: TGTGCCAGCTCACCACAACAGACCGGTAAAGAGACCCAGTACTTC
cdr3_length: 15
d_call: -
j_call: TRBJ2-5
v_call: TRBV18
clone_size: -

cdr3_aa: CASSPSGGKETQYF
cdr3_nt: TGTGCCAGCAGCCCAAGCGGGGGGAAAGAGACCCAGTACTTC
cdr3_length: 14
d_call: TRBD2
j_call: TRBJ2-5
v_call: TRBV9
clone_size: -

cdr3_aa: CATSLVGGGYTF
cdr3_nt: TGTGCCACCAGCCTCGTCGGAGGTGGCTACACCTTC
cdr3_length: 12
d_call: -
j_call: TRBJ1-2
v_call: TRBV15
clone_size: -

cdr3_aa: CASSSTSQLAEETQYF
cdr3_nt: TGTGCCAGCAGCTCCACAAGCCAGTTGGCGGAAGAGACCCAGTACTTC
cdr3_length: 16
d_call: -
j_call: TRBJ2-5
v_call: TRBV7-9
clone_size: -

cdr3_aa: CASRPGTGMWGYTF
cdr3_nt: TGTGCCAGCAGACCCGGGACAGGGATGTGGGGCTACACCTTC
cdr3_length: 14
d_call: TRBD1
j_call: TRBJ1-2
v_call: TRBV5-4
clone_size: -

cdr3_aa: CASSARTRDNKSSYNEQFF
cdr3_nt: TGCGCCAGCAGTGCGAGGACTAGAGACAACAAGAGCTCCTACAATGAGCAGTTCTTC
cdr3_length: 19
d_call: TRBD2
j_call: TRBJ2-1
v_call: TRBV10-1
clone_size: -

cdr3_aa: CASGPLAGGPNTGELFF
cdr3_nt: TGTGCTAGTGGTCCCCTAGCGGGGGGGCCGAACACCGGGGAGCTGTTTTTT
cdr3_length: 17
d_call: TRBD2
j_call: TRBJ2-2
v_call: TRBV12-5
clone_size: few

cdr3_aa: CAWSVGLVLPGELFF
cdr3_nt: TGTGCCTGGAGTGTGGGACTAGTTCTGCCCGGGGAGCTGTTTTTT
cdr3_length: 15
d_call: TRBD2
j_call: TRBJ2-2
v_call: TRBV30
clone_size: -

cdr3_aa: CASSYSLDEQFF
cdr3_nt: TGTGCCAGCAGTTACTCATTAGATGAGCAGTTCTTC
cdr3_length: 12
d_call: -
j_call: TRBJ2-1
v_call: TRBV6-5
clone_size: -

cdr3_aa: CAKQTGNTGELFF
cdr3_nt: TGTGCCAAGCAGACAGGGAACACCGGGGAGCTGTTTTTT
cdr3_length: 13
d_call: -
j_call: TRBJ2-2
v_call: TRBV30
clone_size: -

cdr3_aa: CASVDRAGQGAFF
cdr3_nt: TGTGCCAGCGTGGACAGGGCCGGACAGGGAGCTTTCTTT
cdr3_length: 13
d_call: TRBD1
j_call: TRBJ1-1
v_call: TRBV6-5
clone_size: -

cdr3_aa: CASSGGSSGANVLTF
cdr3_nt: TGTGCCAGCTCGGGGGGGTCCTCTGGGGCCAACGTCCTGACTTTC
cdr3_length: 15
d_call: TRBD2
j_call: TRBJ2-6
v_call: TRBV18
clone_size: -

cdr3_aa: CASSPIRTSGNEQFF
cdr3_nt: TGTGCCAGCAGCCCAATTCGGACTAGCGGCAATGAGCAGTTCTTC
cdr3_length: 15
d_call: TRBD2
j_call: TRBJ2-1
v_call: TRBV3-1/TRBV3-2
clone_size: -

cdr3_aa: CASSLGPANTGELFF
cdr3_nt: TGTGCCAGCAGCTTGGGGCCAGCGAACACCGGGGAGCTGTTTTTT
cdr3_length: 15
d_call: -
j_call: TRBJ2-2
v_call: TRBV7-3
clone_size: few

cdr3_aa: CASSPSPGQDQETQYF
cdr3_nt: TGCGCCAGCAGCCCCTCCCCGGGACAGGATCAAGAGACCCAGTACTTC
cdr3_length: 16
d_call: TRBD1
j_call: TRBJ2-5
v_call: TRBV4-1
clone_size: once

cdr3_aa: CAWSHAGNEQFF
cdr3_nt: TGTGCCTGGAGTCACGCGGGCAATGAGCAGTTCTTC
cdr3_length: 12
d_call: -
j_call: TRBJ2-1
v_call: TRBV30
clone_size: -

cdr3_aa: CASSSYEAQETQYF
cdr3_nt: TGTGCCAGCAGCTCCTATGAGGCTCAAGAGACCCAGTACTTC
cdr3_length: 14
d_call: -
j_call: TRBJ2-5
v_call: TRBV7-8
clone_size: -

cdr3_aa: CAIGTGVNYGYTF
cdr3_nt: TGTGCCATCGGGACAGGCGTTAACTATGGCTACACCTTC
cdr3_length: 13
d_call: TRBD1
j_call: TRBJ1-2
v_call: TRBV10-3
clone_size: once

cdr3_aa: CASSETGGSNSPLHF
cdr3_nt: TGCGCCAGCAGTGAGACAGGGGGTTCAAATTCACCCCTCCACTTT
cdr3_length: 15
d_call: TRBD1
j_call: TRBJ1-6
v_call: TRBV10-2
clone_size: -

cdr3_aa: CATSRVGDRAGNTIYF
cdr3_nt: TGTGCCACCAGCAGAGTAGGGGACAGGGCTGGAAACACCATATATTTT
cdr3_length: 16
d_call: TRBD1
j_call: TRBJ1-3
v_call: TRBV15
clone_size: -

cdr3_aa: CASGREGLGTDTQYF
cdr3_nt: TGTGCCAGCGGAAGGGAGGGCCTCGGGACAGATACGCAGTATTTT
cdr3_length: 15
d_call: TRBD2
j_call: TRBJ2-3
v_call: TRBV2
clone_size: -